This T cell receptor (beta chain) was identified in a study of T cell repertoires in cytomegalovirus infection (dated by TCRdb to between 2019 and 2020). Broadly, across the study: Recently identified HLA-C-restricted CMV epitopes, whose presentation resists viral immunomodulation, were targeted by peptide stimulations together with well-studied HLA-B-restricted epitopes. The HLA type of each donor mattered for the analysis, because public TCR beta signatures pointed to carriage of CMV infection along with the matching HLA type.

The sample's treatment or condition label, decoded: in vitro stimulation with specific CMV peptide epitopes to enrich CMV-specific T cells. With respect to this clonotype: Its antigen is still unknown. No clone much larger than this one lies a single base away; base qualities are absent.

The CDR3 sequence holds 15 residues, the cysteine and phenylalanine included. Solely the CDR3 DNA is kept, with 45 bases framed from the first base. The germline V gene encodes CDR1 SGHTA and CDR2 FQGTGA. Trimming leaves V shorter by 5 bases and J shorter by 2 bases, with the junction holding 3 bases beyond the gene matches. Reads for this sample came from an Illumina HiSeq 1500. TCRdb took the public reads, trimmed them with fastp at Q25, ran MiXCR for clone calling and kept in-frame beta chains. CDR3 protein sequences are deduplicated, and each keeps its most common genes and DNA. A total of about 830,000 distinct CDR3 sequences appear in this sample, approximately 30% of them only once. Clones ranked in the top ten supply roughly an eighth of the sample. What the authors observed across the whole study: The ex vivo response was dominated by HLA-C-restricted CMV-specific TCR beta clonotypes, which also provided the single most frequent clonotype in two of eight donors. Carriers of CMV infection plus the relevant HLA type were discriminated by the cumulative frequency of public TCR beta family members in the study cohort and in an independent approximately 350-donor cohort.

The sequencing used cultured CD8+ T cells from PBMCs, collected from culture after CMV antigen stimulation. The chain is encoded by TRBV7-3 joined to TRBJ2-6, with TRBD1 identical over 7 junction bases. The sequence was collected from a human donor in good health (CMV status not recorded). Some clones in this sample may be carry-over from other donors' samples. CDR3 reads: CASSPTGTGANVLTF. The nucleotides are TGTGCCAGCAGCCCGACAGGGACTGGGGCCAACGTCCTGACTTTC.